These 22 T cell receptor beta chains share one sample of origin, sequenced in a study of blood T cells in healthy people across ages. A sample-barcoded 5' primer and a J-beta primer mix were used in a second PCR of roughly 7 to 11 cycles. TCRdb re-analysed the 5' RACE reads in MiXCR, keeping a single row per CDR3 protein. The table includes roughly 1.6 million distinct CDR3 sequences, roughly 30% detected once. Sequencing was performed on blood. The source is a woman aged 30 to 39 in good health.

At least ten counts were recorded for this clonotype. A read error may account for a junction end that differs from germline. The chain carries TRBV3-1 and TRBJ2-5, with D unresolved. The CDR3 consists of 12 residues. Looked up from germline, CDR1 is LGHDT and CDR2 is YNNKEL (reference sequence). CDR3 nucleotides: TGCGCCAGCAGCCAAGTTCCAGAGACCCAGTACTTC. The encoded protein is CASSQVPETQYF.

The V gene is TRBV30, the J gene TRBJ2-5; D may match TRBD1 or TRBD2 (6 bases each). V was cut by 2 bases and J by 5 bases, with 18 bases left in between. Looked up from germline, CDR1 is GTSNPN and CDR2 is SVGIG (reference sequence). The CDR3 contains 15 residues. The CDR3 bases are TGTGCCTGGAGTAGAGGAGGGGGGCTACCGGAGACCCAGTACTTC. Amino acids: CAWSRGGGLPETQYF.

This clonotype came up a few times. V and J are TRBV7-8 and TRBJ2-3; no clear D. The CDR3 is 15 residues long. The ends were cut back, 1 base at V and 5 bases at J, with 13 bases in the middle. Germline-derived CDR1 and CDR2 are SGHVS and FQNEAQ. For the CDR3, the DNA is TGTGCCAGCAGCTTAGTACTCCAGGCGAGAGATACGCAGTATTTT. Protein: CASSLVLQARDTQYF.

This clonotype has a handful of counts. The CDR3 nucleotides are TGTGCCAGCAGCCCGGGAGGAGGCAAACTGTTTTTT. This codes for CASSPGGGKLFF. The V call is TRBV7-2, the J call TRBJ1-4; D is unclear. V lost 5 bases and J lost 11, with 12 bases in between. CDR1 is SGHTA and CDR2 is FQGNSA in the germline V gene. The CDR3 consists of 12 residues.

The genes are TRBV20-1 and TRBJ2-5; 11 nucleotides match TRBD2. The CDR3 totals 16 residues. The V segment lost 0 bases and the J segment 3 bases; nucleotides outside the gene matches: 6. Germline V lookup: CDR1 DFQATT, CDR2 SNEGSKA (reference sequence). The CDR3 protein is CSARDRLAGIEETQYF. CDR3 in DNA: TGCAGTGCTAGAGATCGACTAGCGGGAATCGAAGAGACCCAGTACTTC.

This clonotype was seen more than once but under ten times. This chain joins TRBV20-1 and TRBJ1-2; TRBD1 aligns across 7 bases. Unmatched junction bases numbered 11, after V lost 6 bases and J lost 4 bases. This CDR3 spans 14 amino acids. The germline V gene encodes CDR1 DFQATT and CDR2 SNEGSKA (reference sequence). The CDR3 region is CSASDREKGYGYTF. CDR3 DNA sequence: TGCAGTGCCAGTGACAGGGAAAAAGGCTATGGCTACACCTTC.

V is TRBV6-5 and J is TRBJ2-1; no firm D call. With 0 bases removed from V and 2 bases from J, the gap between germline ends came to 14 bases. This CDR3 region has 17 residues. In germline, CDR1 is MNHEY, CDR2 SVGAGI. The chain's CDR3 is CASSYSSPALTYNEQFF. As DNA, the CDR3 is TGTGCCAGCAGTTACTCGTCCCCTGCCTTGACCTACAATGAGCAGTTCTTC.

This clonotype came up a few times. This rearrangement joins TRBV20-1 to TRBJ2-1; 9 bases are shared with TRBD2. The V gene's germline CDR1 is DFQATT and CDR2 SNEGSKA (reference sequence). The CDR3 has 12 residues. The CDR3 here is CKWREGDNEQFF. CDR3 coding DNA: TGCAAATGGCGGGAGGGGGACAATGAGCAGTTCTTC.

This clonotype was seen repeatedly, ten times or more. The rearrangement links TRBV12-3 or TRBV12-4 to TRBJ2-7; 7 bases line up with TRBD1. The ends lost 5 bases at V and 0 bases at J; junction bases unmatched: 4. The CDR3 covers 14 residues. The chain's CDR3 is CASSDGDSSYEQYF. CDR3 sequence (DNA): TGTGCCAGCAGTGACGGGGACAGCTCCTACGAGCAGTACTTC.

This clonotype was observed many times. V is TRBV20-1 and J is TRBJ2-5, with 9 positions matching TRBD1. Looked up from germline, CDR1 is DFQATT and CDR2 is SNEGSKA (reference sequence). The CDR3 has 13 amino acids. J was trimmed by 5 bases and V by 1 base; bases with no gene match: 2. This CDR3 is CSARGTGVETQYF. CDR3 nucleotides: TGCAGTGCTAGAGGGACAGGGGTGGAGACCCAGTACTTC.

The chain employs TRBV27 and TRBJ2-7; D might be TRBD2 (5 bases). The CDR3 extends over 11 amino acids. Trimming left V 6 bases short and J 7 bases short, with 10 bases between. Germline CDR1 is MNHEY and CDR2 is SMNVEV (reference sequence). The CDR3 is CASRDSWEQYF. In nucleotides, the CDR3 is TGTGCCAGCAGGGACTCTTGGGAGCAGTACTTC.

The chain recombines TRBV5-1 with TRBJ1-2; 7 bases match TRBD1. This CDR3 region has 14 residues. Germline V gene lookup returns CDR1 SGHRS and CDR2 YFSETQ. V shed 4 bases, J shed 6 bases, and the junction held 9 bases outside the gene matches. The CDR3 reads CASSPGGKEHGYTF. The CDR3 DNA sequence: TGCGCCAGCAGCCCAGGGGGGAAGGAGCATGGCTACACCTTC.

This clonotype was observed a handful of times. The chain carries TRBV20-1 and TRBJ2-1; tentative D call: TRBD2 (6 bases). Trimming cost V 3 bases and J 6 bases, with 15 bases left between them. The length of the CDR3 is 14 residues. Germline lookup yields CDR1 DFQATT and CDR2 SNEGSKA (reference sequence). The CDR3 loop reads CSASRAGLGNEQFF. CDR3 nucleotide sequence: TGCAGTGCTAGTCGTGCGGGGCTTGGCAATGAGCAGTTCTTC.

The rearrangement joins TRBV13 to TRBJ1-6; D possibly corresponds to TRBD1 (5 bases). Germline values: CDR1 PRHDT, CDR2 FYEKMQ (reference sequence). Trimming stripped 4 bases from V and 8 bases from J, with 15 bases between. This CDR3 is 15 amino acids long. The CDR3 protein is CASSSRRGADSPLHF. The CDR3 DNA follows: TGTGCCAGCAGCTCCCGGAGAGGGGCAGATTCACCCCTCCACTTT.

This clonotype was seen more than once but under ten times. J is TRBJ2-7 and V is TRBV7-2; the D is unclear. Trimming pared 2 bases from V and 2 bases from J, leaving 7 bases between. Per the germline V gene, CDR1 is SGHTA and CDR2 is FQGNSA. The CDR3 has 13 amino acids. As DNA, the CDR3 is TGTGCCAGCAGCTTACACAGCCCCTACGAGCAGTACTTC. Translated, it gives CASSLHSPYEQYF.

The V and J genes are TRBV28 and TRBJ1-1; D might be TRBD1 (5 bases). Germline CDR1 and CDR2: MDHEN and SYDVKM. V shed 6 bases and J shed 6 bases, with 26 bases lying between them. The CDR3 is 17 residues long. The CDR3 DNA sequence: TGTGCCAGCAGGTCCTCAAATTCAGGCAGGGCAGGCGCTGAAGCTTTCTTT. Protein product: CASRSSNSGRAGAEAFF.

A note on this clonotype: A much larger clone sits a single nucleotide away, making a read error possible. The V gene is TRBV4-1, the J gene TRBJ2-5; 8 bases are shared with TRBD2. The DNA end favors TRBJ2-7, so the J call may be wrong. The CDR3 is 14 amino acids. CDR1 is MGHRA, CDR2 YSYEKL, per germline. Written as DNA, the CDR3 is TGCGCCAGCAGCCTGGGACTAGTGCGCAGCGAGCAGTACTTC. Translation: CASSLGLVRSEQYF.

This sequence joins TRBV27 and TRBJ2-1, with TRBD2 identical over 8 bases. V lost 0 bases and J lost 6; bases outside the gene matches: 13. The CDR3 runs 18 residues. Germline V gives CDR1 MNHEY, CDR2 SMNVEV (reference sequence). CDR3 in DNA: TGTGCCAGCAGTTTATCCATCCAGCTAGGCGGGGGGTCCAATGAGCAGTTCTTC. Protein product: CASSLSIQLGGGSNEQFF.

This clonotype came up a few times. The chain joins TRBV10-3 to TRBJ1-6, with D possibly being TRBD1 (5 bases). The CDR3 length is 14 residues. From germline, CDR1 is ENHRY and CDR2 SYGVKD. V was trimmed by 6 bases and J by 4 bases, leaving 10 bases between them. CDR3 amino acids: CAISGTAYNSPLHF. DNA for the CDR3: TGTGCCATCAGCGGGACGGCATATAATTCACCCCTCCACTTT.

This clonotype was observed a single time. The chain is built from TRBV29-1 and TRBJ2-4; D gene uncertain. CDR1 is SQVTM, CDR2 ANQGSEA, per germline. Trimming took off 2 bases at V and 6 bases at J, with 14 bases between the two ends. The CDR3 length is 14 residues. This chain's CDR3 is CSVETAYSRNIQYF. The CDR3, as DNA: TGCAGCGTTGAAACGGCTTATAGCAGAAACATTCAGTACTTC.

This clonotype was seen a few times. The chain couples TRBV29-1 to TRBJ1-5; the D is unclear. The germline V and J ends were trimmed by 5 bases and 5 bases, with 16 bases remaining between them. The CDR3 loop spans 14 amino acids. Germline CDR1 and CDR2: SQVTM and ANQGSEA. CDR3 sequence (DNA): TGCAGCGTTCAAGGTGTAGGCTACGATCAGCCCCAGCATTTT. Protein: CSVQGVGYDQPQHF. The whole variable domain, remainder taken from reference TRBV29-1 and TRBJ1-5, is SAVISQKPSRDICQRGTSLTIQCQVDSQVTMMFWYRQQPGQSLTLIATANQGSEATYESGFVIDKFPISRPNLTFSTLTVSNMSPEDSSIYLCSVQGVGYDQPQHFGDGTRLSIL.

The gene calls are TRBV9 and TRBJ2-3, with 12 bases identical to TRBD2. Per germline, CDR1 SGDLS and CDR2 YYNGEE. After removal of 4 bases from V and 5 bases from J, the junction contained 11 bases not matched to a gene. This CDR3 is built from 17 residues. For the CDR3, the DNA is TGTGCCAGCAGCCCAGGGACTAGCGGGTCAGCGGGAGATACGCAGTATTTT. Translation gives CASSPGTSGSAGDTQYF.